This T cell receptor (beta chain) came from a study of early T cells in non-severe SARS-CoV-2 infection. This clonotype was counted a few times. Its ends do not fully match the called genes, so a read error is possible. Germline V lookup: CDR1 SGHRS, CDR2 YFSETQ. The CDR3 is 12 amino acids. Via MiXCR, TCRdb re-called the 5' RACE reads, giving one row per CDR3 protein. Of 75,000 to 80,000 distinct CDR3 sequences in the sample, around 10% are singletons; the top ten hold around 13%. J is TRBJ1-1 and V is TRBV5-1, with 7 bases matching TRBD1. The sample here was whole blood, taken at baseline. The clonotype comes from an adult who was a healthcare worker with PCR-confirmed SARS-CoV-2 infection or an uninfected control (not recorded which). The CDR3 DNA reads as TGCGCCAGCAGCTTGACAGGGGCTGAAGTTTTCTTT. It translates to CASSLTGAEVFF.